This T cell receptor (beta chain) was profiled in a study of immune reconstitution after stem cell transplant in scleroderma (dated by TCRdb to about 2017). The library was made by RT-PCR. Sequencing took place on an Illumina MiSeq. TCRdb passed the public sequencing reads through fastp at Q25 and MiXCR, retaining productive beta sequences. Each CDR3 protein appears once, grouped with its most common genes and DNA. The sample profile shows thousands of distinct CDR3 sequences; approximately 10% of them were found once. The ten largest clones capture 9.8% of the sample. The sample holds a few counts of this clonotype. The antigen this receptor binds is unknown. The record has no base qualities; no much larger clone is one base away. V has 3 bases trimmed and J has 9 bases trimmed; junction bases matching no gene number 7. The germline V gene yields SQVTM for CDR1 and ANQGSEA for CDR2. The CDR3, cysteine through phenylalanine, is 13 amino acids long. Of the read, only the CDR3 DNA is kept; its 39 bases are in frame from base 1.

The sample was gathered before or after autologous hematopoietic stem cell transplantation (not recorded which). This TCR was recovered from a female donor with systemic sclerosis. The sequence links TRBV29-1 to TRBJ2-5; 10 central nucleotides agree with TRBD1. The nucleotides read TGCAGCGTTGAGCGACAGGGGGCAGGGGCCCAGTACTTC. Translated, it gives CSVERQGAGAQYF.